The rows below give T cell receptor beta chains drawn from one sample of a study of Tregs in tolerant kidney transplant recipients. Libraries were prepared by immunoSEQ multiplex PCR; TCRdb keeps only in-frame clonotypes and omits some of them. The repertoire holds 200,000 to 300,000 clones, roughly four fifths seen once, with around 0.6% in the top ten. Sequencing input: CD4+ T cells from blood. The receptors derive from a human donor in good health. The CDR3 runs from the conserved cysteine through the conserved F or W. The order of the fields is CDR3 protein, CDR3 DNA, J gene, D gene, V gene, clone size. The D gene is left open where the match is weak. Size is stated for part of the rows, as once, few or many counts, or as a class when the clone is expanded.

CAISAPSGSSYNEQFF,TGTGCCATCAGTGCCCCGAGCGGGAGCTCCTACAATGAGCAGTTCTTC,TRBJ2-1,TRBD2,TRBV10-3,once
CASSIVVGANTEAFF,TGTGCCAGTAGTATAGTGGTAGGGGCGAACACTGAAGCTTTCTTT,TRBJ1-1,-,TRBV19,-
CASSSQVQSSYEQYF,TGTGCCAGCAGTTCGCAGGTCCAAAGCTCCTACGAGCAGTACTTC,TRBJ2-7,-,TRBV27,-
CASSYIGGASYEQYF,TGTGCCAGCAGTTACATCGGGGGAGCGTCCTACGAGCAGTACTTC,TRBJ2-7,-,TRBV6-6,-
CAWSVRHTGELFF,TGTGCCTGGAGTGTAAGACACACCGGGGAGCTGTTTTTT,TRBJ2-2,-,TRBV30,-
CASSPRWGNWGTRGDTF,TGTGCCAGCAGCCCTCGTTGGGGGAATTGGGGAACCCGAGGAGACACCTTC,TRBJ1-2,-,TRBV7-8,-
CASSQGRGYTDTQYF,TGTGCCAGCAGCCAAGGGCGGGGCTACACAGATACGCAGTATTTT,TRBJ2-3,-,TRBV9,-
CASSPRAGMNGGYTF,TGTGCCAGCTCACCACGGGCAGGGATGAATGGGGGCTACACCTTC,TRBJ1-2,-,TRBV18,-
CASSEDSSGELFF,TGCGCCAGCAGTGAGGACTCGTCCGGGGAGCTGTTTTTT,TRBJ2-2,-,TRBV10-1,-
CASGDLFLEQYF,TGCGCCAGTGGGGACCTTTTTCTCGAGCAGTACTTC,TRBJ2-7,-,TRBV10-2,-
CASSLANSYNEQFF,TGCGCCAGCAGCTTAGCGAACTCCTACAATGAGCAGTTCTTC,TRBJ2-1,-,TRBV5-1,-
CASSLEVSEAFF,TGTGCCAGCAGCTTAGAGGTCAGTGAAGCTTTCTTT,TRBJ1-1,-,TRBV7-8,-
CASSLEWSTEAFF,TGTGCCAGCAGCTTGGAGTGGTCCACTGAAGCTTTCTTT,TRBJ1-1,-,TRBV7-9,-
CASSGGGYEQYF,TGTGCCAGCAGCGGGGGCGGGTACGAGCAGTACTTC,TRBJ2-7,-,TRBV2,-
CASSPARYEQYF,TGTGCCAGCAGCCCTGCCAGGTACGAGCAGTACTTC,TRBJ2-7,-,TRBV7-2,-
CASSGGTEAFF,TGTGCCAGCTCAGGGGGCACTGAAGCTTTCTTT,TRBJ1-1,-,TRBV18,-
CASSSPWTGSSTDTQYF,TGTGCCAGCAGTTCACCCTGGACAGGGTCTAGCACAGATACGCAGTATTTT,TRBJ2-3,TRBD1,TRBV28,-
CASSSSLLELVADTQYF,TGCGCCAGCAGCTCTAGTCTACTAGAGTTGGTCGCAGATACGCAGTATTTT,TRBJ2-3,-,TRBV5-1,-
CASRINTGELFF,TGTGCCAGCAGAATCAACACCGGGGAGCTGTTTTTT,TRBJ2-2,-,TRBV7-2,-
CASSPGTGGSEMNTEAFF,TGCGCCAGCAGCCCCGGGACAGGGGGCTCGGAAATGAACACTGAAGCTTTCTTT,TRBJ1-1,TRBD1,TRBV4-1,once
CASSFVQADTQYF,TGTGCCAGCAGTTTCGTCCAGGCAGATACGCAGTATTTT,TRBJ2-3,-,TRBV27,-
CASLPGRGQETQYF,TGTGCCAGTCTGCCAGGCAGGGGGCAAGAGACCCAGTACTTC,TRBJ2-5,TRBD1,TRBV25-1,few
CASSPARQKNQETQYF,TGTGCCAGCAGCCCAGCACGACAGAAGAACCAAGAGACCCAGTACTTC,TRBJ2-5,-,TRBV7-6,-
CTSSQSLEPVPSDEQFF,TGCACCAGCAGCCAATCTCTAGAGCCCGTACCCAGCGATGAGCAGTTCTTC,TRBJ2-1,-,TRBV1,-
CASSDTPGGSNQPQHF,TGTGCCAGCAGTGACACCCCAGGGGGCAGCAATCAGCCCCAGCATTTT,TRBJ1-5,TRBD1,TRBV6-4,-
CASRKDPPEVQPHNF,TGTGCCAGCAGAAAGGACCCTCCCGAGGTACAACCCCATAATTTT,TRBJ1-3,-,TRBV2,-
CAAKGKGTIGYTF,TGTGCCGCCAAGGGGAAAGGGACGATCGGCTACACCTTC,TRBJ1-2,-,TRBV5-4,-
CASRRPGQGVYEQYF,TGTGCCAGCAGGAGGCCGGGACAGGGCGTTTACGAGCAGTACTTC,TRBJ2-7,TRBD1,TRBV6-5,-
CATSRDRGQETQYF,TGTGCCACCAGCCGGGACAGGGGGCAAGAGACCCAGTACTTC,TRBJ2-5,TRBD1,TRBV15,-
CTSSLEYSMEGPDRGYNEQFF,TGCACCAGCAGCTTGGAGTACTCCATGGAAGGACCCGACAGGGGGTACAATGAGCAGTTCTTC,TRBJ2-1,-,TRBV1,-
CASSSSFPDRGREVVLYEQYF,TGCGCCAGCAGCTCCTCTTTTCCGGACAGGGGGCGGGAGGTCGTGCTCTACGAGCAGTACTTC,TRBJ2-7,TRBD1,TRBV5-1,-
CASSETNQPQHF,TGTGCCAGCAGTGAAACTAATCAGCCCCAGCATTTT,TRBJ1-5,-,TRBV7-9,-